The present T cell receptor beta chain was sequenced within a study of regulatory T cells in long-lasting Graves disease (dated by TCRdb to about 2021). About the study as a whole: To count as having persistent Graves' disease, a patient had to have received antithyroid drug treatment for over 5 years with TSH receptor autoantibodies remaining persistently positive. Persistent Graves' disease patients were compared with newly diagnosed Graves' disease patients by peripheral blood TCR sequencing and RNA sequencing. The study was registered as a clinical trial and conducted in China. A total of around 35 samples were covered by TCR sequencing, comprising approximately 13 persistent and some 20 newly diagnosed Graves' disease patients. Persistent Graves' disease patients in the clinical cohort had taken antithyroid drugs for 9 to 11 years on average. The research as a whole found: Persistent disease showed preferential use of TRBV28, TRBJ1-2 and TRBJ2-5, whereas newly diagnosed disease favored TRBV20-1 and TRBJ2-1. The authors acknowledged the small sample size as a limitation that may reduce accuracy. The study examined only peripheral blood because the primary lesion, thyroid tissue, could not be accessed. Only the TCR beta chain was sequenced and analyzed. Persistent patients shared more public clonotypes among themselves (around 2,800) than newly diagnosed patients did (about 970). Lower TCR Shannon entropy and fewer highly expanded clones were observed in persistent Graves' disease patients than in newly diagnosed patients, which suggested clonal expansion.

Notes on this clonotype: The antigen it binds to is not known. Nothing much larger sits one base from this clone, and base qualities are not available.

The library was generated by multiplex PCR. Sequenced using an Illumina HiSeq 4000. TCR beta libraries were built with iRepertoire HTBI primers and Arm-PCR amplification of CDR3 regions. PCR products were gel purified before sequencing. In the original analysis: Across samples, 60 to 80 TRBV and 15 or so TRBJ segments were identified and used for gene usage analysis of CDR3 amino acid clonotypes. COPE and FqMerger were used to merge filtered high-quality paired reads into contigs. BLAST was used to align contigs to IMGT TRBV, TRBD and TRBJ reference genes, with CDR3 defined following IMGT. Clonotypes above 0.1% frequency were classified as highly expanded clones. Repertoire diversity was measured by Shannon entropy, and V-J evenness by the Gini coefficient. A clonotype was considered public if more than one individual shared it. In TCRdb, the public reads were trimmed at Q25 with fastp and aligned with MiXCR, with productive beta chains retained. Each record represents a unique CDR3 protein, reported with the most common genes and DNA among its rows. TCRdb, not the authors, supplied the V and J calls. Across this sample there are some 440,000 distinct CDR3 sequences, with around 21% seen only once. Of the sample, about 7.8% is held by the ten largest clones.

In light of the paper, this sample's time point label describes: persistent/refractory GD, antithyroid drugs over 5 years with positive TRAb. For both TCR sequencing and RNA sequencing, RNA was extracted from PBMCs using TRIzol. The diagnosis of Graves' disease was made according to American Thyroid Association guidelines. Patients for the study were recruited at an endocrinology department in Xi'an, China. Each patient gave approximately 10 milliliters of peripheral blood, collected in an EDTA anticoagulant tube. Ficoll Paque Plus density gradient separation was used to isolate PBMCs, and no additional T cell sorting was done. An Agilent 2100 Bioanalyzer and agarose gel were used to check RNA quality, while a NanoDrop 2000 measured RNA concentration. A distance of 13 bases separates the germline ends of V and J, which lose 2 bases and 8 bases respectively. CDR1 and CDR2, per the germline V gene, are ENHRY and SYGVKD. The CDR3 covers 14 residues, taking in both the cysteine and the phenylalanine. Just the 42-base CDR3 DNA is kept, in frame starting at base 1.

The rearrangement joined TRBV10-3 to TRBJ2-1, with TRBD2 perhaps the D gene, on 6 matching bases. The TCR comes from a female donor with Graves disease. This specimen consisted of peripheral blood mononuclear cells (PBMCs), obtained when the disease was refractory, from a patient treated with antithyroid drugs. The nucleotides are TGTGCCATCAGTGAGCGGGACTTCGGGGATGAGCAGTTCTTC. It translates as CAISERDFGDEQFF.